A single T cell receptor (beta chain) is shown here with its context. What it binds is unknown. This record comes from a study of T cell responses to AZD1222 COVID-19 vaccine. Study results and caveats: When two AZD1222 doses had been given, Spike-specific TCR breadth and depth rose. CD4 TCRs linked to vaccination spanned spike, dominating at 160-218 and 743-854. Clonal diversity may have been underestimated, and the donors were mostly white British, with more females than males.

The assay was immunoSEQ multiplex PCR, and TCRdb's table has in-frame clones only and misses some. The sample yields 90,000 to 150,000 clones, about 89% seen once. This CDR3 spans 14 amino acids. CDR1 ENHRY and CDR2 SYGVKD come from the germline V gene. V shed 1 base and J shed 10 bases, with 11 bases lying between them. The J gene is TRBJ1-6, the V gene TRBV10-3; D perhaps matches TRBD1 (5 bases). This sample comprised peripheral blood, obtained on day 0 of AZD1222 vaccination. This clonotype was sampled from an adult in good health. The CDR3 bases are TGTGCCATCAGTGAGTTGGGGGGGAGATCACCCCTCCACTTT. It is translated as CAISELGGRSPLHF.